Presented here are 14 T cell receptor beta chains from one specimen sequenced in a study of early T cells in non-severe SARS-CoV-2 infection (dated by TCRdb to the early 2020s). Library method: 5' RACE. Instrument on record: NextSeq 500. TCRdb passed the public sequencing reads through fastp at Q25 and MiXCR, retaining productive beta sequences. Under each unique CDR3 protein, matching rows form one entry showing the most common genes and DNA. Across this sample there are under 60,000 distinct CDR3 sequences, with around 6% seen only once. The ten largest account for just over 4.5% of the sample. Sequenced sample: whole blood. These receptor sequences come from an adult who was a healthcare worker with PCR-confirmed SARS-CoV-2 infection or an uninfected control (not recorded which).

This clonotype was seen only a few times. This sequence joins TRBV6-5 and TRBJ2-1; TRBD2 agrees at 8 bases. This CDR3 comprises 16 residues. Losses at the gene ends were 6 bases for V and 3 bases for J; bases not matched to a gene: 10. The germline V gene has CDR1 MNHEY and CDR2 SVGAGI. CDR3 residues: CASRLMGSGGYNEQFF. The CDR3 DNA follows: TGTGCCAGCAGACTCATGGGGAGCGGGGGCTACAATGAGCAGTTCTTC.

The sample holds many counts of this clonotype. CDR3 bases: TGCAGTGCTGTACAGGGGGCCGAAGAGACCCAGTACTTC. Protein product: CSAVQGAEETQYF. The chain links TRBV20-1 to TRBJ2-5, with TRBD1 matching 9 bases. The V segment lost 5 bases and the J segment 3 bases; nucleotides outside the gene matches: 4. Germline V lookup: CDR1 DFQATT, CDR2 SNEGSKA (reference sequence). The CDR3 runs 13 residues.

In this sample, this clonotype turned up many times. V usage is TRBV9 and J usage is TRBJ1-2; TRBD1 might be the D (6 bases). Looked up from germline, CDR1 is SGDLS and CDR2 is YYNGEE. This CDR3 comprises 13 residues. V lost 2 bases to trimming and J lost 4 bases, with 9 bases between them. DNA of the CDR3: TGTGCCAGCAGCGTGGACAGTAGCTATGGCTACACCTTC. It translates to CASSVDSSYGYTF.

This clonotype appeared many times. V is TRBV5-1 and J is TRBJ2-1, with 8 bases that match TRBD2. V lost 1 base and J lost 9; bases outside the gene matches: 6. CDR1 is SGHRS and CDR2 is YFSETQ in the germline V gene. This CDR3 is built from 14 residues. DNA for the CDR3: TGCGCCAGCAGCTTGTCAGCGGGAGTAGGTGAGCAGTTCTTC. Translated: CASSLSAGVGEQFF. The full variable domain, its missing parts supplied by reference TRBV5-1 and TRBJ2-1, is KAGVTQTPRYLIKTRGQQVTLSCSPISGHRSVSWYQQTPGQGLQFLFEYFSETQRNKGNFPGRFSGRQFSNSRSEMNVSTLELGDSALYLCASSLSAGVGEQFFGPGTRLTVL.

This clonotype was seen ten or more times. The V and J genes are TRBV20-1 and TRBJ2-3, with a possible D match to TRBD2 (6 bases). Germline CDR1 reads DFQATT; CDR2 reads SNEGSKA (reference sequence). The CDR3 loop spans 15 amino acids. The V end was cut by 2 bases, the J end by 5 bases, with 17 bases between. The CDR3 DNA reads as TGCAGTGCTAGACGGGACTCCACTTTAGGAGATACGCAGTATTTT. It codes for CSARRDSTLGDTQYF.

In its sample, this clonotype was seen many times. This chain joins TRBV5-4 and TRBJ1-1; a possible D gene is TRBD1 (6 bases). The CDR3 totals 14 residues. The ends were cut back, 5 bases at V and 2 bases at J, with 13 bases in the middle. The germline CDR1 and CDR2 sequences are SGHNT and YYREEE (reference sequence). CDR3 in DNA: TGTGCCAGCAGTCCTACAGGGATAAACACTGAAGCTTTCTTT. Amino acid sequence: CASSPTGINTEAFF.

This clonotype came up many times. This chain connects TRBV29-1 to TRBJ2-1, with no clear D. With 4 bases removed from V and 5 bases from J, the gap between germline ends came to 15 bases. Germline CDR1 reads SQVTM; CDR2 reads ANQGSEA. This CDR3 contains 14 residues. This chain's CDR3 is CSVVGQHINNEQFF. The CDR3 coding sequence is TGCAGCGTTGTGGGTCAGCACATCAACAATGAGCAGTTCTTC.

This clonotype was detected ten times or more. DNA for the CDR3: TGTGCCACCAGTGATTCGCGGGGTTGGCCAACCGACAGGGATAGAGGTTCCTACAATGAGCAGTTCTTC. It codes for CATSDSRGWPTDRDRGSYNEQFF. The chain links TRBV24-1 to TRBJ2-1, with D possibly being TRBD1 (7 bases). CDR1 and CDR2 from the germline V gene are KGHDR and SFDVKD. The CDR3 contains 23 residues. V was clipped by 2 bases and J by 1 base, with 32 bases between them.

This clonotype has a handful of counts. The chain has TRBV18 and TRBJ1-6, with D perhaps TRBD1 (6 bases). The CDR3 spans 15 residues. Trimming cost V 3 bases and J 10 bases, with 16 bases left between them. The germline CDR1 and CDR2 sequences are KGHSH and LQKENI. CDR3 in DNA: TGTGCCAGCTCACCGATGAGGGGGGGCGAATCACCCCTCCACTTT. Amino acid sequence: CASSPMRGGESPLHF.

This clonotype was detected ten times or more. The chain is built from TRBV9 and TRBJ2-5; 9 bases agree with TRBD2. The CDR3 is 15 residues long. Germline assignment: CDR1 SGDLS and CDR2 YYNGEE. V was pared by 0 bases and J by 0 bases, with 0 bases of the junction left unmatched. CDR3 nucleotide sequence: TGTGCCAGCAGCGTAGGACTAGCGGACCAAGAGACCCAGTACTTC. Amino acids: CASSVGLADQETQYF.

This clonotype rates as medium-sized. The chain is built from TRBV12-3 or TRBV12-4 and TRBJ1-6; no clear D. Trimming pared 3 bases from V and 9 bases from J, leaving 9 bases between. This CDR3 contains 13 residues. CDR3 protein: CASSFSFGSPLHF. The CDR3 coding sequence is TGTGCCAGCAGTTTCTCGTTCGGTTCACCCCTCCACTTT.

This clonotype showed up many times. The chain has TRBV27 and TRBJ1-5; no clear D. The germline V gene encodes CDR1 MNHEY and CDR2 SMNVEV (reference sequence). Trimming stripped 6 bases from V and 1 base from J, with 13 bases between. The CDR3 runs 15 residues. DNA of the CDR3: TGTGCCAGCAGCAATTTCGAAGGGAGCAATCAGCCCCAGCATTTT. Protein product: CASSNFEGSNQPQHF.

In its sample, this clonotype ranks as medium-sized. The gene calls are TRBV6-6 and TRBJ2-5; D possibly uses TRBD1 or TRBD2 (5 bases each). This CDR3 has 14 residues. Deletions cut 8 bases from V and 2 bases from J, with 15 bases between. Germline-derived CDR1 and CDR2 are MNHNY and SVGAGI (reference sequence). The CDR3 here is CASRTGTPQETQYF. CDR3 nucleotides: TGTGCCAGCCGAACCGGGACGCCTCAAGAGACCCAGTACTTC.

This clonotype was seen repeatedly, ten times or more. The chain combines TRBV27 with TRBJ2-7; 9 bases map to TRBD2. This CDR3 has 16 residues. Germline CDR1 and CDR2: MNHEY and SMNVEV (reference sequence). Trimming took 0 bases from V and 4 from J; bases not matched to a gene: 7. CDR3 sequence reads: CASSLSRAGGDYEQYF. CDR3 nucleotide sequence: TGTGCCAGCAGTTTATCGAGGGCGGGGGGGGATTACGAGCAGTACTTC.